The entry that follows covers one T cell receptor beta chain sequence. The CDR3 covers 15 residues. Germline CDR1 GTSNPN, CDR2 SVGIG (reference sequence). With V trimmed by 2 bases and J by 6 bases, 9 bases remained unmatched. Source study methods: Nucleated cell number was recorded as an estimate derived from reference gene primer amplification. Produced via immunoSEQ multiplex PCR; TCRdb's table is partial and in-frame only. V and J calls and clone size come straight from that table; D and trimming were deduced from the DNA. The sample consists of around 140,000 clones, about four fifths of them appearing once. The data derive from a study of blood T cell repertoires in COVID-19. About the study: T cells, B-cell-depleted T cells, or PBMCs provided the cDNA or gDNA that served as material.

This clonotype was obtained from a human donor with acute or convalescent COVID-19. The donor label of this sample is uncertain. The chain employs TRBV30 and TRBJ1-5, with 8 bases lining up with TRBD1. Sample: peripheral blood. The CDR3 protein is CAWSPSGQGVQPQHF. CDR3 bases: TGTGCCTGGAGTCCCTCAGGACAGGGAGTTCAGCCCCAGCATTTT.